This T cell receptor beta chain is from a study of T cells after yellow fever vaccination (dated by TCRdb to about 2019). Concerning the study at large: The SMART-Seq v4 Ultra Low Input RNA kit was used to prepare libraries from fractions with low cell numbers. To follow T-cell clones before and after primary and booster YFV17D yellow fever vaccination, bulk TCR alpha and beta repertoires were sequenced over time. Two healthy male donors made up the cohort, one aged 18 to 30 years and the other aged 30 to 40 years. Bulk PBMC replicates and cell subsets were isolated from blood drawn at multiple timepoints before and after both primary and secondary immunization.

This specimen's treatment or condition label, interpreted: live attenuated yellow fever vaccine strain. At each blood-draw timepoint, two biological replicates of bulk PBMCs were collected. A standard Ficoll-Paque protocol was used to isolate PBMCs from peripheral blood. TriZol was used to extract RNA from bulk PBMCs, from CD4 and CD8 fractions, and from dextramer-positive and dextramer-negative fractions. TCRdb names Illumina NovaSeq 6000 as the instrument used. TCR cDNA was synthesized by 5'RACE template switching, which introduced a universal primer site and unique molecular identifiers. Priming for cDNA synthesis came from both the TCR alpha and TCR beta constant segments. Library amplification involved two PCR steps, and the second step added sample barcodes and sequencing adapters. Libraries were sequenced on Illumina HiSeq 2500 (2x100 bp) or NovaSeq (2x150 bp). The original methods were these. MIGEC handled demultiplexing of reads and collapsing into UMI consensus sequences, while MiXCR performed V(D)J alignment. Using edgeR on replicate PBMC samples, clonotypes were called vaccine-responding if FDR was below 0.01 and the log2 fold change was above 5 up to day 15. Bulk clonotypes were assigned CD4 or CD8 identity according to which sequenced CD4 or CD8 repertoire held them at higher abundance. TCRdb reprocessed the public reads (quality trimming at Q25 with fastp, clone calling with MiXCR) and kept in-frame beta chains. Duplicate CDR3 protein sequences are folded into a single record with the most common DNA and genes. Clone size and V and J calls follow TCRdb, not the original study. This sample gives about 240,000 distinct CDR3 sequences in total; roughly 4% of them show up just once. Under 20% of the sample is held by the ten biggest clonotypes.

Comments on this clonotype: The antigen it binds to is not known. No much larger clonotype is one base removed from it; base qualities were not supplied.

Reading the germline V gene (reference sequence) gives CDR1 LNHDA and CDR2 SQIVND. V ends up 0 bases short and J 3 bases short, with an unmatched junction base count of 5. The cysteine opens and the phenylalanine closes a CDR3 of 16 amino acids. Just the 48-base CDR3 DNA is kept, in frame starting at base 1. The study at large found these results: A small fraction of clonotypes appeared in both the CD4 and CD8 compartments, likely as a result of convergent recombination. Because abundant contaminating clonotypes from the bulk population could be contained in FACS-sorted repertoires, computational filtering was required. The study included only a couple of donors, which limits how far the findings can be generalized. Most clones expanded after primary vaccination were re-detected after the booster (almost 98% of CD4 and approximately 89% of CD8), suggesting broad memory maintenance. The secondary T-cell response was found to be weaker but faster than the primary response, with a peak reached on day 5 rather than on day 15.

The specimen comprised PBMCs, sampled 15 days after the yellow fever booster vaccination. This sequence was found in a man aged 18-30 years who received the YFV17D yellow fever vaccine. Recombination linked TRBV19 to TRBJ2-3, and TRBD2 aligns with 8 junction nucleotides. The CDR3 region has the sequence CASSIDHGGGTDTQYF. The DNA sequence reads TGTGCCAGTAGTATAGATCATGGCGGGGGGACAGATACGCAGTATTTT.